This TCR beta chain derives from a study of T cells in Graves' hyperthyroidism and ophthalmopathy (dated by TCRdb to 2018 to 2020). Broadly, across the study: Peripheral blood was collected at initial diagnosis, before any treatment. After sampling, hyperthyroidism patients received methimazole starting at 30 mg daily, and ophthalmopathy patients received high-dose intravenous methylprednisolone. An independent validation cohort of under 20 hyperthyroidism patients and 17 patients who later progressed to ophthalmopathy tested prospective prediction of ophthalmopathy. The roughly 100 discovery patients were randomly divided into training and test sets at a 7:3 ratio. A discovery cohort of about a hundred patients, about 40 with Graves' ophthalmopathy and approximately 55 with stable Graves' hyperthyroidism, was used to find distinguishing TCR V-J signatures. TCR Vbeta CDR3 sequencing of 135 peripheral blood samples (roughly 41 ophthalmopathy, 75 hyperthyroidism and approximately 17 progressor patients) is reported in the paper. In addition, the study compared T-cell repertoires in thyroid tissue and in blood from several Graves' hyperthyroidism patients. What the study reported, not specific to this receptor: A 13 V-J signature model separated ophthalmopathy from stable hyperthyroidism, with roughly 88% sensitivity and 81.08% specificity in cross-validation and 80%/75% in testing. In validation, the model predicted progression to ophthalmopathy with over 60% sensitivity and approximately 72% specificity, a median of 6.5 months before onset. Sample size was not statistically predetermined, and blinding of investigators to group allocation was not performed. Most expanded thyroid clonotypes (frequency above 0.001) were also found in blood, which suggests that blood repertoires may mirror thyroid immune responses.

The TCR beta CDR3 regions were amplified from RNA transcripts. The first round of RT-PCR for the TCR CDR3 was performed with the HTBI primer set and the Qiagen OneStep RT-PCR kit. Libraries were constructed in a second round of multiplex PCR, after which size selection and purification were performed. Sequencing of the libraries was done on an Illumina HiSeq2000 using paired-end 100 bp reads. In the source study's methods: SOAPnuke was used to process the raw data, with reads discarded if the reads contained adapters or uncalled bases, had a mean Phred below 15, or lacked an exact constant-primer or identifier match. COPE v1.2.5 was used to merge the high-quality paired reads, and each unique nucleotide sequence was defined as a clonotype. MiTCR v1.1 was used to align clonotypes to the IMGT TRBV, TRBD and TRBJ reference segments. The analysis included only V-J combinations with a frequency above 0.0001, which together covered 99% to 99.2% of the repertoires. The TCS score was defined as F50 (clonal expansion) divided by E x V (chaos), with BLOSUM62-based TCRdist calculated between CDR3 peptides within each V-J. Welch's t-statistics and random forest reduced around 550 V-J features to some 14, which were used in a naive Bayes classifier (R e1071). The raw public reads went through TCRdb reprocessing: fastp at Q25, MiXCR clone calling, in-frame beta chains kept. Each CDR3 protein appears once, grouped with its most common genes and DNA. V and J calls and clone size were set by TCRdb, not the authors. The sample table contains hundreds of thousands of distinct CDR3 sequences; only one count was recorded for about an eighth of them. Of the sample, around 28% is held by the ten largest clones.

The germline V gene sets CDR1 to SGDLS and CDR2 to YYNGEE. The CDR3 covers 18 residues, taking in both the cysteine and the phenylalanine. The kept DNA is CDR3 alone, 54 bases in frame from the first base. V lost 2 bases and J lost 1 base; the stretch between them is 19 bases long. A remark on this clonotype: Its specific antigen is unknown. Within one base of it there is no much larger clone, and no base qualities were kept.

Ophthalmopathy patients had moderately to severely active disease, Clinical Activity Score of at least 3, NOSPECS grade of at least 4, and duration under 3 months. The study excluded patients with uncontrolled infections, other autoimmune diseases, pregnancy or lactation. Diagnoses were based on clinical symptoms, serum thyroxine and TRAb, thyroid ultrasound and orbital computed tomography. PBMCs were separated from over 9 ml of fresh peripheral blood using Ficoll-Paque density gradient centrifugation. Total RNA was extracted using Trizol reagent, and RNA quality was assessed on an Agilent 2100 Bioanalyzer.

The V gene is TRBV9 and the J gene is TRBJ1-3; a tentative D match to TRBD1 spans 5 bases. Sequencing used blood. The origin of this receptor is a man over 45 with Graves' ophthalmopathy. The DNA is TGTGCCAGCAGCGTGTCAGGGAGAAGTTTTTTGTCTGGAAACACCATATATTTT. This sequence encodes CASSVSGRSFLSGNTIYF.